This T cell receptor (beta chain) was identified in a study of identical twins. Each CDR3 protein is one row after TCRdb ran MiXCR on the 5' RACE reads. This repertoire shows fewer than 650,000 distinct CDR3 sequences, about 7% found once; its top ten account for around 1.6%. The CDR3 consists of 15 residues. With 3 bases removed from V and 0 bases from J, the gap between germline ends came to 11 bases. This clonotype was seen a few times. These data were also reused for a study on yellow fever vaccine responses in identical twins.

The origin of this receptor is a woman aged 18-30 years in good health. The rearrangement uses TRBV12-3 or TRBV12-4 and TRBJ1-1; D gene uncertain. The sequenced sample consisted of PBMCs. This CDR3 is CASSFLRTVNTEAFF. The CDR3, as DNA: TGTGCCAGCAGTTTCTTGCGAACGGTGAACACTGAAGCTTTCTTT.